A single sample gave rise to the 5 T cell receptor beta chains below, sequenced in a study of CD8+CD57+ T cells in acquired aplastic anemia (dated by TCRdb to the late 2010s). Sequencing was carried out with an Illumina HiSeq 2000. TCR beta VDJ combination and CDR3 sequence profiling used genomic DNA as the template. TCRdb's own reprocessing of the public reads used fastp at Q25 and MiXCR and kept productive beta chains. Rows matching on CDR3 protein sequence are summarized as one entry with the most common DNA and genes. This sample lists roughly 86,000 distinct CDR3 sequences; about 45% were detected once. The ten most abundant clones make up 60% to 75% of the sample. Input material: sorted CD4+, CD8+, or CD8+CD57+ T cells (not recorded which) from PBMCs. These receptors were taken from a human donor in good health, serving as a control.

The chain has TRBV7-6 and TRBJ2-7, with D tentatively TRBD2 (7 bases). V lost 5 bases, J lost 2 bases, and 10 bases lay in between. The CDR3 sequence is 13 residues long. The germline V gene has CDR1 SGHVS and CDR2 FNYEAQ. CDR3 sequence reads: CASSLGGPYEQYF. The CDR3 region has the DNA TGTGCCAGCAGCCTCGGGGGGCCCTACGAGCAGTACTTC.

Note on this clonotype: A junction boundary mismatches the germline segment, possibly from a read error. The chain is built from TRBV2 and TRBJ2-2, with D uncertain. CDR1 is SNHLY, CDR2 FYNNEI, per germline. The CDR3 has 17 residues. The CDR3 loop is CASSESQPLFTTEELFF. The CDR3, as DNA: TGTGCCAGCAGTGAATCCCAACCTCTTTTCACGACCGAGGAGCTGTTTTTT.

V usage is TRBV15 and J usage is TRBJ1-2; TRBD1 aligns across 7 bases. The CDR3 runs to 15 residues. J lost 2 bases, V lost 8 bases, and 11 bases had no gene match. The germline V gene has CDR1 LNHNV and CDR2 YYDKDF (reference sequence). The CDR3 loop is CATGGRDSYNYGYTF. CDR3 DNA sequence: TGTGCCACCGGGGGACGGGACAGTTACAACTATGGCTACACCTTC.

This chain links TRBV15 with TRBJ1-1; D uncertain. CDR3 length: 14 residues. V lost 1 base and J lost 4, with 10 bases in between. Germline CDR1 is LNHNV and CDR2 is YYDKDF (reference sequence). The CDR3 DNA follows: TGTGCCACCAGCAGAGCCGGGATGGGCACTGAAGCTTTCTTT. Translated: CATSRAGMGTEAFF.

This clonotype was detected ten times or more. CDR3 bases: TGTGCCAGTAGCCCGACTAAAGAACCATCGATGTTGTACTTC. Translation gives CASSPTKEPSMLYF. The chain links TRBV19 to TRBJ2-7; TRBD2 might be the D (5 bases). The CDR3 sequence is 14 residues long. With 6 bases removed from V and 12 bases from J, the gap between germline ends came to 24 bases. Germline CDR1 and CDR2: LNHDA and SQIVND (reference sequence).